These T cell receptor beta chains were read from a single sample in a study of T cells after yellow fever vaccination. TCRdb re-called the 5' RACE reads through MiXCR, storing one row per CDR3 protein. Among some 300,000 distinct CDR3 sequences listed, 7.5% to 9% were seen once. Sequencing was performed on CD4+ T cells sorted from PBMCs, taken 5 days after the yellow fever booster vaccination. These TCRs come from a man aged 18 to 29 who received the YFV17D yellow fever vaccine. CDR3s include the opening cysteine and the closing phenylalanine or tryptophan. Fields, in order: J gene, V gene, clone size, D gene, CDR3 DNA, CDR3 protein. The D gene is left open where the match is weak. The size entry is marked missing in some rows and otherwise reads once, few, many or a size class.

>TRBJ1-6|TRBV12-3/TRBV12-4|.|.
TGTGCCAGCAGTTTATCAATGGATTCACCCCTCCACTTT
CASSLSMDSPLHF
>TRBJ1-1|TRBV12-3/TRBV12-4|many|.
TGTGCCAGCAGTTTATTAAATGGTGAAGCTTTCTTT
CASSLLNGEAFF
>TRBJ2-3|TRBV7-9|many|TRBD2
TGTGCCAGCAGCTCTCGGGGGGGCGGAAATACGCAGTATTTT
CASSSRGGGNTQYF
>TRBJ1-3|TRBV6-6|many|.
TGTGCCGGTACAGACTCTGGAAACACCATATATTTT
CAGTDSGNTIYF
>TRBJ1-2|TRBV6-5|few|TRBD1
TGTGCCAGCAGTGCCTACACGACAGGGAGGAGGGGTGGCTACACCTTC
CASSAYTTGRRGGYTF
>TRBJ2-1|TRBV6-2/TRBV6-3|many|TRBD1
TGTGCCAGCAGTTACAGGGGGCCAGGCAATGAGCAGTTCTTC
CASSYRGPGNEQFF
>TRBJ2-1|TRBV14|few|TRBD2
TGTGCCAGCAGCTTATCCCCGGGACTAGCGGTCCCCCTCAATGTGGAGCAGTTCTTC
CASSLSPGLAVPLNVEQFF
>TRBJ1-5|TRBV12-3/TRBV12-4|.|.
TGTGCCAGCAGTTTGGGCTTGACAGGAAATCAGCCCCAGCATTTT
CASSLGLTGNQPQHF
>TRBJ2-7|TRBV12-3/TRBV12-4|.|.
TGTGCCAGCACCCCGAGGTGGGGACGCTACGAGCAGTACTTC
CASTPRWGRYEQYF
>TRBJ1-4|TRBV11-2|few|TRBD1
TGTGCCAGCAGCTTAATGGGACAGGGTCCGGAAAAACTGTTTTTT
CASSLMGQGPEKLFF
>TRBJ2-2|TRBV20-1|many|TRBD2
TGCAGTGCCAGGCGAGAGCGGGGTTACACCGGGGAGCTGTTTTTT
CSARRERGYTGELFF
>TRBJ1-1|TRBV5-1|many|.
TGCGCCAGCAGCTTGGAGGCAGGGCTCGGAGCTTTCTTT
CASSLEAGLGAFF
>TRBJ2-6|TRBV12-3/TRBV12-4|.|.
TGTGCCAGCAGTTTAAGGGGGACTGGGGCCAACGTCCTGACTTTC
CASSLRGTGANVLTF
>TRBJ2-3|TRBV30|.|.
TGTGCCTGGAGCGGAGATACGCAGTATTTT
CAWSGDTQYF
>TRBJ2-1|TRBV15|.|.
TGTGCCACCAGCAGAGCGGTCGAGACTAGTAGGTGGGATGAGCAGTTCTTC
CATSRAVETSRWDEQFF
>TRBJ2-2|TRBV5-1|many|.
TGCGCCAGCAGCTCGAACACCGGGGAGCTGTTTTTT
CASSSNTGELFF
>TRBJ1-1|TRBV20-1|few|.
TGCAGTGCAGCTTCACGCTGGGAAGCTTTCTTT
CSAASRWEAFF
>TRBJ2-1|TRBV6-5|.|.
TGTGCCAGCAGTTACTCGCTGCAGTTCTTC
CASSYSLQFF
>TRBJ2-6|TRBV11-2|.|TRBD1
TGTGCCAGCATCCCCGGACAGGATCACATGGGGGCCAACGTCCTGACTTTC
CASIPGQDHMGANVLTF